A selection of T cell receptor beta chains follows, all from one sample in a study of persistence of HIV-infected CD4 T cells. Here immunoSEQ multiplex PCR was the method, and the copy in TCRdb shows in-frame clones only, minus some. The sample has 35,000 to 45,000 clones, about 88% seen once. For these TCRs, the target antigens are not known. The source was CD4+ T cells sorted from PBMCs after approximately 18-hour stimulation, collected from a patient who received antiretroviral therapy. Receptor source: an adult woman with HIV who was CMV-seropositive. Each CDR3 is given with its conserved first and last residue. A D gene is named only where the DNA matches it firmly. Not all rows give a size; the values are once, few, many and, for expanded clones, a class.

>.|once|14|TRBV3-1/TRBV3-2|TRBJ2-5
CASSQQGGFETQYF
TGTGCCAGCAGCCAACAGGGAGGTTTTGAGACCCAGTACTTC
>.|.|15|TRBV5-6|TRBJ1-5
CASSITGFQDQPQHF
TGTGCCAGCAGCATTACAGGGTTTCAAGATCAGCCCCAGCATTTT
>TRBD1|.|13|TRBV25-1|TRBJ1-2
CASKSRDRQSSTF
TGTGCCTCCAAATCTCGGGACAGGCAGAGCTCAACCTTC
>TRBD1|.|19|TRBV27|TRBJ1-6
CASSPRRQGGRGYNSPLHF
TGTGCCAGCAGTCCCCGACGACAGGGCGGACGGGGATATAATTCACCCCTCCACTTT
>.|once|14|TRBV6-2/TRBV6-3|TRBJ1-5
CASSYSEGKQPQHF
TGTGCCAGCAGTTACTCGGAAGGGAAACAGCCCCAGCATTTT
>.|.|13|TRBV4-2|TRBJ2-3
CASSPGATDTQYF
TGTGCCAGCAGCCCGGGAGCCACAGATACGCAGTATTTT
>.|.|14|TRBV4-2|TRBJ2-1
CASSQRDGRDEQFF
TGTGCCAGCAGCCAAAGGGATGGGAGAGATGAGCAGTTCTTC
>.|.|14|TRBV11-3|TRBJ2-3
CASSLDSPTDTQYF
TGTGCCAGCAGCTTAGATTCGCCCACAGATACGCAGTATTTT
>.|.|11|TRBV6-5|TRBJ2-7
CASRRIYEQYF
TGTGCCAGCAGGCGGATCTACGAGCAGTACTTC
>.|once|15|TRBV9|TRBJ2-5
CASSVSGTREETQYF
TGTGCCAGCAGCGTTTCCGGCACCAGGGAGGAGACCCAGTACTTC
>.|.|13|TRBV6-5|TRBJ1-1
CASSIKRDTEAFF
TGTGCCAGCAGCATAAAGAGGGACACTGAAGCTTTCTTT
>TRBD2|.|14|TRBV27|TRBJ2-1
CASSLSPGGREQFF
TGTGCCAGCAGTTTATCGCCGGGGGGTCGTGAGCAGTTCTTC
>.|.|14|TRBV6-1|TRBJ1-2
CASSEVLHSHGYTF
TGTGCCAGCAGTGAAGTACTTCACAGCCATGGCTACACCTTC
>TRBD2|.|13|TRBV29-1|TRBJ2-3
CSVSRGGTDTQYF
TGCAGCGTTTCGCGGGGGGGAACAGATACGCAGTATTTT
>TRBD1|few|15|TRBV16|TRBJ2-1
CASSQETGTVTLQFF
TGTGCCAGCAGCCAAGAGACCGGGACAGTCACTTTGCAGTTCTTC
>TRBD1|once|16|TRBV3-1/TRBV3-2|TRBJ1-6
CASSLGQGRGNSPLHF
TGTGCCAGCAGCCTCGGACAGGGACGGGGTAATTCACCCCTCCACTTT
>.|.|15|TRBV5-1|TRBJ2-4
CASSLGTVAKNIQYF
TGCGCCAGCAGCTTGGGGACGGTAGCCAAAAACATTCAGTACTTC
>.|.|15|TRBV27|TRBJ2-1
CASSSNRELYNEQFF
TGTGCCAGCAGTTCGAACAGGGAGCTCTACAATGAGCAGTTCTTC
>.|.|13|TRBV6-2/TRBV6-3|TRBJ2-3
CASSRFSTDTQYF
TGTGCCAGCAGCCGCTTTAGCACAGATACGCAGTATTTT
>.|.|12|TRBV29-1|TRBJ1-2
CSVGPGDYGYTF
TGCAGCGTCGGACCGGGAGACTATGGCTACACCTTC
>TRBD2|once|16|TRBV25-1|TRBJ2-3
CASSEPRGGGTDTQYF
TGTGCCAGCAGTGAGCCACGGGGGGGCGGAACAGATACGCAGTATTTT
>.|.|13|TRBV5-1|TRBJ2-5
CASSLNELETQYF
TGCGCCAGCAGCTTGAACGAATTAGAGACCCAGTACTTC
>TRBD2|once|17|TRBV7-3|TRBJ2-1
CASSTNSGTSGGNEQFF
TGTGCCAGCAGCACCAACTCCGGGACTAGCGGGGGAAATGAGCAGTTCTTC
>TRBD1|.|15|TRBV2|TRBJ1-4
CASSLLSGQNEKLFF
TGTGCCAGCAGTCTTTTATCGGGACAGAATGAAAAACTGTTTTTT
>.|.|15|TRBV10-2|TRBJ1-1
CASRSEGQANTEAFF
TGCGCCAGCAGAAGTGAGGGGCAGGCGAACACTGAAGCTTTCTTT
>.|.|13|TRBV6-5|TRBJ1-5
CASRASGDQPQHF
TGTGCCAGCAGGGCCTCAGGGGATCAGCCCCAGCATTTT
>.|.|15|TRBV6-5|TRBJ1-4
CASSYGRGLGGKLFF
TGTGCCAGCAGTTACGGACGGGGACTAGGTGGGAAACTGTTTTTT
>TRBD1|once|15|TRBV5-1|TRBJ2-1
CASSSRRGQFNEQFF
TGCGCCAGCAGCTCCCGCAGGGGGCAGTTCAATGAGCAGTTCTTC
>.|.|14|TRBV12-5|TRBJ1-6
CASGLSGEDSPLHF
TGTGCTAGTGGTTTGTCCGGGGAGGATTCACCCCTCCACTTT
>.|once|17|TRBV6-1|TRBJ2-7
CASSGRDARASSYEQYF
TGTGCCAGCAGTGGACGGGACGCCAGGGCGAGCTCCTACGAGCAGTACTTC
>TRBD2|.|16|TRBV2|TRBJ2-3
CASSLRTSGGIDTQYF
TGTGCCAGCAGTCTGCGGACTAGCGGGGGTATAGATACGCAGTATTTT
>TRBD1|.|13|TRBV29-1|TRBJ2-3
CSVSGGGTDTQYF
TGCAGCGTCTCAGGGGGAGGCACAGATACGCAGTATTTT
>.|once|12|TRBV12-3/TRBV12-4|TRBJ1-2
CASSLDMGGYTF
TGTGCCAGCAGCTTGGATATGGGGGGCTACACCTTC
>.|.|15|TRBV15|TRBJ1-4
CATSRRYSTNEKLFF
TGTGCCACCAGCAGACGTTACAGCACTAATGAAAAACTGTTTTTT
>TRBD2|.|16|TRBV7-9|TRBJ2-7
CASSLASQQGEGEQYF
TGTGCCAGCAGCTTAGCGTCCCAGCAAGGGGAGGGTGAGCAGTACTTC
>.|.|11|TRBV20-1|TRBJ1-2
CSARGGYGYTF
TGCAGTGCTAGAGGGGGCTATGGCTACACCTTC
>.|once|13|TRBV12-3/TRBV12-4|TRBJ1-1
CASSLKLNTEAFF
TGTGCCAGCAGTTTAAAGTTGAACACTGAAGCTTTCTTT
>.|.|16|TRBV30|TRBJ2-6
CAWSAGQISGANVLTF
TGTGCCTGGAGTGCGGGACAAATCTCTGGGGCCAACGTCCTGACTTTC
>.|once|15|TRBV9|TRBJ1-2
CASSVTGRAVSGYTF
TGTGCCAGCAGCGTAACCGGACGGGCAGTGAGTGGCTACACCTTC
>TRBD1|once|18|TRBV11-3|TRBJ2-2
CASSQISIGTGITGELFF
TGTGCCAGCAGCCAAATATCTATCGGGACAGGAATCACCGGGGAGCTGTTTTTT
>.|few|14|TRBV4-1|TRBJ1-2
CASSQDGYNYGYTF
TGCGCCAGCAGCCAAGATGGATATAACTATGGCTACACCTTC
>.|.|15|TRBV9|TRBJ1-3
CASSGGLLSGNTIYF
TGTGCCAGCAGCGGTGGATTACTCTCTGGAAACACCATATATTTT
>.|.|13|TRBV6-1|TRBJ1-5
CASSDYSNQPQHF
TGTGCCAGCAGTGATTATAGCAATCAGCCCCAGCATTTT